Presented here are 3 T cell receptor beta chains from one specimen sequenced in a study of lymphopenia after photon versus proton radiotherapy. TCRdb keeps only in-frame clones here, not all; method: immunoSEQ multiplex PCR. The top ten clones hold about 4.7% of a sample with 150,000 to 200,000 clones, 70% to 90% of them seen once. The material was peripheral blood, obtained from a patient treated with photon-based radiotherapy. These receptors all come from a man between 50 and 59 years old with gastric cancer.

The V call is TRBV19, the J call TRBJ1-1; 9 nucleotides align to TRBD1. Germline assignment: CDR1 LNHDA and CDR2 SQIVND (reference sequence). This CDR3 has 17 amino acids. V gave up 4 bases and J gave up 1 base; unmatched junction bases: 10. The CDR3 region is CASSTTDRGRRNTEAFF. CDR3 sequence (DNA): TGTGCCAGTAGTACCACGGACAGGGGACGAAGGAACACTGAAGCTTTCTTT.

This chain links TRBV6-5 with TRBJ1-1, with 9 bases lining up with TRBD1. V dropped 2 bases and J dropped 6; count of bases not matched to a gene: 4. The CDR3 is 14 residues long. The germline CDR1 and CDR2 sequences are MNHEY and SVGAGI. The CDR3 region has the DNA TGTGCCAGCAGTTACAATACAGGGGGCTCTGAAGCTTTCTTT. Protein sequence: CASSYNTGGSEAFF.

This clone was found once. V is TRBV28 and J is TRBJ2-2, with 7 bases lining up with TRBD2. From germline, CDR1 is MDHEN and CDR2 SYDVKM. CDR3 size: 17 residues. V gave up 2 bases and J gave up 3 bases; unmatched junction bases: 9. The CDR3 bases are TGTGCCAGCAGTTTAGGGCTAGCGGCCGATTACACCGGGGAGCTGTTTTTT. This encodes CASSLGLAADYTGELFF.